Below are 19 T cell receptor beta chains sequenced from a single sample in a study of Tregs in tolerant kidney transplant recipients. Here immunoSEQ multiplex PCR was the method, and the copy in TCRdb shows in-frame clones only, minus some. The listing contains some 15,000 clones. Mixed chimerism was transient after nonmyeloablative marrow transplants from related graft donors. The source material was CD4+ T cells from blood (PBMCs), sampled 12 months after the transplant. The receptors stem from a human patient who received a combined kidney and bone marrow transplant. A share of the T cells may be of graft donor origin.

A note on this clone: The read ends 3 residues before the CDR3 terminus; that terminus is restored from the germline J gene. The gene calls are TRBV10-2 and TRBJ2-7, with a possible D match to TRBD1 (6 bases). From germline, CDR1 is WSHSY and CDR2 SAAADI. Trimming cost V 5 bases and J 3 bases, with 14 bases left between them. This CDR3 spans 14 amino acids. Partial CDR3 DNA: TGCGCCAGCAGTCAGCCGGGACAAAACTACGAG. Its protein is CASSQPGQNYE. The complete CDR3 sequence is CASSQPGQNYEQYF.

Regarding this clone: With the read ending 3 residues before the CDR3 end, the germline J gene is used to fill in that end. This chain connects TRBV7-8 to TRBJ2-5; a possible D gene is TRBD1 (6 bases). This CDR3 spans 14 amino acids. CDR1 and CDR2 (germline): SGHVS, FQNEAQ. The ends were cut back, 8 bases at V and 5 bases at J, with 18 bases in the middle. CDR3 bases read: TGTGCCAGCTCGAGAGGGGGACCGGGGGAGACC. This gives the protein CASSRGGPGET. The full CDR3 reads CASSRGGPGETQYF.

The part of the CDR3 DNA that was read is TGTGCCAGCAGCTTACGGGGGGGAAGCAATCAGCCC. Translated, it gives CASSLRGGSNQP. The CDR3 in full is CASSLRGGSNQPQHF. The J gene is TRBJ1-5, the V gene TRBV7-2; the D gene is possibly TRBD1 (5 bases). The read stops 3 residues short of the end of the CDR3; the missing end is completed from the germline J gene. The CDR3 consists of 15 residues. V lost 2 bases, J lost 1 base, and 9 bases lay in between. The germline V gene has CDR1 SGHTA and CDR2 FQGNSA.

According to its frequency, this clone is medium-sized. The read stops 3 residues short of the end of the CDR3; the missing end is completed from the germline J gene. The V and J genes are TRBV29-1 and TRBJ2-1; 9 bases line up with TRBD2. Germline V CDR1 and CDR2: SQVTM, ANQGSEA. Trimming removed 2 bases from V and 8 bases from J; junction bases left unmatched: 7. The CDR3 runs 14 residues. The CDR3 is CSVELGSGSDEQFF. The part of the CDR3 DNA that was read is TGCAGCGTTGAATTGGGTAGCGGGAGCGATGAG.

In the case of this clone: Sequencing ends 3 residues short of the CDR3 end; the germline J gene provides the rest. This chain connects TRBV29-1 to TRBJ2-5; 8 bases map to TRBD1. The CDR3 has 14 residues. Unmatched junction bases numbered 6, after V lost 6 bases and J lost 0 bases. The germline V gene has CDR1 SQVTM and CDR2 ANQGSEA. CDR3 sequence reads: CSVPDREDQETQYF. The CDR3 bases that were read are TGCAGCGTACCGGACAGGGAAGACCAAGAGACC.

As for this clone: The sequenced fragment ends 3 residues before the CDR3 boundary, so the rest is inferred from the germline J gene. The chain is built from TRBV7-9 and TRBJ1-2; D might be TRBD1 (5 bases). The CDR3 runs to 15 residues. V was clipped by 1 base and J by 0 bases, with 9 bases between them. Germline CDR1 and CDR2: SEHNR and FQNEAQ (reference sequence). Partial CDR3 DNA: TGTGCCAGCAGCTTAGTCCCAGGGACTAACTATGGC. Amino acids: CASSLVPGTNYG. The whole CDR3 region reads CASSLVPGTNYGYTF.

Details on this clone: The read ends 3 residues early relative to the CDR3; the germline J gene fills the gap. The chain joins TRBV10-1 to TRBJ2-1, with TRBD1 matching over 11 bases. The CDR3 runs 14 residues. Germline CDR1 is WNHNN and CDR2 is SYGVQD (reference sequence). The V and J ends lost 2 bases and 8 bases, in that order; junction bases with no gene match: 2. The chain's CDR3 is CASSEPDRGHEQFF. CDR3 DNA, as far as it was read: TGCGCCAGCAGTGAGCCGGACAGGGGGCATGAG.

In regard to this clone: The read ends 3 residues early relative to the CDR3; the germline J gene fills the gap. The V gene is TRBV5-1, the J gene TRBJ1-1; 9 bases are a match to TRBD1. This CDR3 comprises 15 residues. With V trimmed by 0 bases and J by 6 bases, 6 bases remained unmatched. Germline V lookup: CDR1 SGHRS, CDR2 YFSETQ. CDR3 in amino acids: CASSLVWTGEAEAFF. The sequenced part of the CDR3 DNA is TGCGCCAGCAGCTTGGTTTGGACAGGGGAAGCTGAA.

On this clone itself: The sequence runs out 3 residues before the end of the CDR3; the remainder is reconstructed from the germline J gene. The gene calls are TRBV7-3 and TRBJ2-2; 10 nucleotides align to TRBD1. This CDR3 spans 17 amino acids. Per germline, CDR1 SGHTA and CDR2 FQGTGA. J gave up 1 base and V 4 bases, and 6 bases lay outside the gene matches. CDR3 in amino acids: CASSSRQGARNTGELFF. CDR3 DNA (partial): TGTGCCAGCAGCTCTAGACAGGGGGCGAGGAACACCGGGGAG.

In regard to this clone: Coverage ceases 3 residues before the CDR3 finishes, and the germline J gene fills in the end. V and J are TRBV19 and TRBJ2-3, with 10 bases fitting TRBD2. Germline V gene data show CDR1 as LNHDA and CDR2 as SQIVND (reference sequence). Trimming cost V 7 bases and J 5 bases; bases outside gene matches: 6. The CDR3 runs to 14 residues. Incomplete CDR3 DNA: TGTGCCAGTACTAGCGGGAGTGGATTAGATACG. It codes for CASTSGSGLDT. The complete CDR3 sequence is CASTSGSGLDTQYF.

With regard to this clone: Read coverage stops 3 residues before the CDR3 terminus; the germline J gene supplies the remainder. This rearrangement joins TRBV11-2 to TRBJ2-7; D call uncertain. Trimming cost V 1 base and J 3 bases, with 10 bases left between them. Germline CDR1 and CDR2: SGHAT and FQNNGV. The CDR3 length is 14 residues. The CDR3 spells CASSLGPVIYEQYF. The sequenced CDR3 bases are TGTGCCAGCAGCTTAGGTCCGGTTATCTACGAG.

CDR3: CASSISLLAGTGAGNTIYF. CDR3 DNA, as far as it was read: TGTGCCAGTAGTATATCCTTGTTAGCCGGGACAGGAGCTGGAAACACC. This chain uses TRBV19 with TRBJ1-3, with TRBD1 identical over 8 bases. The observed sequence ends 3 residues before the CDR3 terminus, with the missing tail filled in from the germline J gene. CDR1 is LNHDA and CDR2 is SQIVND in the germline V gene (reference sequence). This CDR3 has 19 residues. The trim removed 2 bases at V and 2 bases at J, leaving 14 bases unmatched.

A note on this clone: With the read ending 3 residues before the CDR3 end, the germline J gene is used to fill in that end. This rearrangement joins TRBV28 to TRBJ1-2, with 9 bases matching TRBD1. CDR3 length: 14 amino acids. Germline V gene data show CDR1 as MDHEN and CDR2 as SYDVKM. The J segment lost 4 bases and the V segment lost 6 bases, leaving 6 bases of the junction unmatched. The sequenced CDR3 bases are TGTGCCAGCAGCCTACAGGGGGCCGGCTATGGC. Its protein product is CASSLQGAGYG. The whole CDR3 sequence is CASSLQGAGYGYTF.

Regarding this clone: The read terminates 3 residues before the CDR3 end, so the remaining end is supplied by the germline J gene. This chain uses TRBV20-1 with TRBJ2-5; 11 nucleotides line up with TRBD2. Per germline, CDR1 DFQATT and CDR2 SNEGSKA (reference sequence). Unmatched junction bases numbered 18, after V lost 5 bases and J lost 4 bases. The CDR3 runs to 18 residues. CDR3 sequence reads: CSAGTQGLAAQKAETQYF. The CDR3 bases that were read are TGCAGTGCTGGTACACAGGGACTAGCGGCCCAAAAGGCAGAGACC.

With regard to this clone: The read ends 3 residues early relative to the CDR3; the germline J gene fills the gap. The chain couples TRBV5-1 to TRBJ1-1; D gene ambiguous. The CDR3 totals 14 residues. The ends were cut back, 2 bases at V and 1 base at J, with 9 bases in the middle. Germline V gives CDR1 SGHRS, CDR2 YFSETQ. The CDR3 sequence: CASSFVTPNTEAFF. The sequenced part of the CDR3 DNA is TGCGCCAGCAGCTTCGTCACACCGAACACTGAA.

As concerns this clone: The CDR3 is cut off 3 residues early in the read; its end comes from the germline J gene. The rearrangement links TRBV14 to TRBJ2-3; 7 nucleotides align to TRBD1. Germline V gene sequence: CDR1 SGHDN, CDR2 FVKESK. The length of the CDR3 is 14 residues. V gave up 4 bases and J gave up 4 bases; unmatched junction bases: 5. The CDR3 bases that were read are TGTGCCAGCAGCCCAACAACAGGGGCAGATACG. Translation: CASSPTTGADT. The entire CDR3 reads CASSPTTGADTQYF.

Comments on this clone: The read falls 3 residues short of the CDR3 end, and the missing part is taken from the germline J gene. The chain has TRBV7-3 and TRBJ2-2; D uncertain. Germline assignment: CDR1 SGHTA and CDR2 FQGTGA. The CDR3 contains 12 residues. V shed 6 bases and J shed 7 bases, with 9 bases lying between them. The sequenced CDR3 bases are TGTGCCAGCAGGCCAGAGTTCGGGGAG. Its translation is CASRPEFGE. The CDR3 as a whole reads CASRPEFGELFF.

As to this clone: The DNA ends 3 residues before the CDR3 does, and the rest of the CDR3 is filled in from the germline J gene. V usage is TRBV5-1 and J usage is TRBJ1-1, with D perhaps TRBD1 (5 bases). CDR3 length: 13 amino acids. V gave up 4 bases and J gave up 4 bases, with 11 bases separating them. Germline values: CDR1 SGHRS, CDR2 YFSETQ. The DNA read from the CDR3 is TGCGCCAGCAGCCCGCAGGGTGCCACTGAA. It yields the protein CASSPQGATE. The full CDR3 is CASSPQGATEAFF.

Note on this clone: The CDR3 end lies 3 residues beyond the end of the read and is filled in from the germline J gene. V is TRBV7-2 and J is TRBJ1-5; a weak D match, TRBD1 (6 bases). The CDR3 is 15 residues long. V gave up 3 bases and J gave up 4 bases, with 13 bases separating them. Germline V CDR1 and CDR2: SGHTA, FQGNSA. The CDR3 loop reads CASSLDSTSNQPQHF. CDR3 bases read: TGTGCCAGCAGCTTGGACAGTACCTCGAATCAGCCC.